The next 28 T cell receptor beta chains were all read from a single sample in a study of cytomegalovirus exposure and HLA in healthy donors. This PCR relied on a set of 60 Vbeta primers and 13 Jbeta primers. Some clones are missing from TCRdb's copy, which holds only in-frame ones; the method was immunoSEQ multiplex PCR. The sample carries 150,000 to 200,000 clones, 70% to 85% recorded once. What was sequenced was PBMCs. These receptors were obtained from a male donor in good health and CMV-seronegative.

The rearrangement joins TRBV11-3 to TRBJ2-5; 8 bases agree with TRBD2. The germline V gene has CDR1 SGHNT and CDR2 YENEEA. V gave up 0 bases and J gave up 1 base; unmatched junction bases: 1. The CDR3 has 15 amino acids. CDR3 in DNA: TGTGCCAGCAGCTTAGACGGGACTAGCCAAGAGACCCAGTACTTC. Its protein is CASSLDGTSQETQYF.

The chain couples TRBV6-1 to TRBJ1-5, with 8 positions matching TRBD1. The CDR3 is 16 residues long. V lost 1 base and J lost 9; bases outside the gene matches: 11. Germline V gives CDR1 MNHNS, CDR2 SASEGT. The CDR3 region is CASSEGAGGGSRPQHF. For the CDR3, the DNA is TGTGCCAGCAGTGAAGGCGCAGGGGGCGGGAGTAGGCCCCAGCATTTT.

The chain joins TRBV5-4 to TRBJ2-2; 7 nucleotides agree with TRBD1. Trimming cost V 0 bases and J 0 bases; bases outside gene matches: 2. The CDR3 extends over 16 amino acids. Germline CDR1 is SGHNT and CDR2 is YYREEE (reference sequence). The CDR3 bases are TGTGCCAGCAGCTTGGTGGGGACAGCGAACACCGGGGAGCTGTTTTTT. This translates into CASSLVGTANTGELFF.

The chain links TRBV7-9 to TRBJ1-2; D may be TRBD1 (6 bases). V gave up 6 bases and J gave up 3 bases, with 14 bases separating them. Germline CDR1 SEHNR, CDR2 FQNEAQ (reference sequence). The CDR3 is made up of 14 amino acids. The DNA for the CDR3 is TGTGCCAGCAGATCGACAGGTGGGCACTATGGCTACACCTTC. Translating it yields CASRSTGGHYGYTF.

V is TRBV4-3 and J is TRBJ2-3; 7 bases fit TRBD2. With V trimmed by 0 bases and J by 3 bases, 9 bases remained unmatched. Germline CDR1 reads LGHNA; CDR2 reads YSLEER. The CDR3 has 17 amino acids. The CDR3 nucleotides read TGCGCCAGCAGCCAAGATGTTGGCGCGGGAGTAACAGATACGCAGTATTTT. Amino acids: CASSQDVGAGVTDTQYF.

With respect to this clone: The sample contains more than one DNA sequence encoding this CDR3. The gene calls are TRBV9 and TRBJ2-7; 7 nucleotides line up with TRBD2. The CDR3 loop spans 13 amino acids. The germline gives CDR1 SGDLS, CDR2 YYNGEE. With V trimmed by 0 bases and J by 6 bases, 3 bases remained unmatched. CDR3: CASSVAGGGEQYF. The CDR3 DNA reads as TGTGCCAGCAGCGTAGCGGGGGGAGGCGAGCAGTACTTC.

In DNA, the CDR3 is TGTGCCAGCAGCCAAACCGGGACAGCCTACGAGCAGTACTTC. Translating gives CASSQTGTAYEQYF. The chain recombines TRBV5-8 with TRBJ2-7; 7 bases map to TRBD1. V lost 4 bases to trimming and J lost 2 bases; unmatched junction nucleotides: 6. The V gene's germline CDR1 is SGHTS and CDR2 YDEGEE. The CDR3 extends over 14 amino acids.

The chain is built from TRBV4-3 and TRBJ2-7; D not resolved. Germline V gene sequence: CDR1 LGHNA, CDR2 YSLEER. This CDR3 is built from 15 residues. Trimming took 1 base from V and 2 from J, leaving 12 bases between them. This CDR3 is CASSQGVTLTYEQYF. CDR3 sequence (DNA): TGCGCCAGCAGCCAAGGGGTGACACTTACCTACGAGCAGTACTTC.

The genes are TRBV5-5 and TRBJ1-4; the match to TRBD1 covers 8 bases. CDR1 and CDR2 from the germline V gene are SGHKS and YYEKEE (reference sequence). The CDR3 loop spans 16 amino acids. The trim removed 0 bases at V and 7 bases at J, leaving 8 bases unmatched. CDR3 coding DNA: TGTGCCAGCAGCTTGGGTTACGACAGGGGAGGTGAAAAACTGTTTTTT. Translation gives CASSLGYDRGGEKLFF.

This clone was seen a single time. The rearrangement joins TRBV5-1 to TRBJ1-4; TRBD1 matches 7 bases. The junction had 10 bases not matched to a gene; V was cut back by 1 base and J by 4 bases. Germline CDR1 reads SGHRS; CDR2 reads YFSETQ. This CDR3 is built from 17 residues. The CDR3 DNA sequence: TGCGCCAGCAGCTTGAAGCAGGGGGAGTTTCTTAATGAAAAACTGTTTTTT. It translates to CASSLKQGEFLNEKLFF.

This clone was found a few times. The genes are TRBV5-1 and TRBJ2-3; tentative D call: TRBD2 (5 bases). The CDR3 length is 15 residues. V was pared by 0 bases and J by 2 bases, with 10 bases between. The V gene's germline CDR1 is SGHRS and CDR2 YFSETQ. CDR3 in DNA: TGCGCCAGCAGCTTGGCGGCGGGCCCCACAGATACGCAGTATTTT. Amino acids: CASSLAAGPTDTQYF. The full variable domain, with the rest looked up from reference TRBV5-1 and TRBJ2-3, is KAGVTQTPRYLIKTRGQQVTLSCSPISGHRSVSWYQQTPGQGLQFLFEYFSETQRNKGNFPGRFSGRQFSNSRSEMNVSTLELGDSALYLCASSLAAGPTDTQYFGPGTRLTVL.

J is TRBJ2-7 and V is TRBV6-6; possible D gene TRBD1, 6 bases. V shed 4 bases and J shed 6 bases, with 13 bases lying between them. Germline V gene sequence: CDR1 MNHNY, CDR2 SVGAGI (reference sequence). The CDR3 covers 13 residues. CDR3 nucleotides: TGTGCCAGCAGTTTCCAGGGGTATCTCGAGCAGTACTTC. This codes for CASSFQGYLEQYF.

This chain links TRBV7-2 with TRBJ2-7; 10 nucleotides agree with TRBD1. The V segment lost 4 bases and the J segment 6 bases; nucleotides outside the gene matches: 6. CDR3 length: 14 residues. Germline lookup yields CDR1 SGHTA and CDR2 FQGNSA. The CDR3 nucleotides are TGTGCCAGCAGCTCTGGGACAGGGGAGGTCGAGCAGTACTTC. Encoded protein: CASSSGTGEVEQYF.

This chain uses TRBV4-1 with TRBJ2-7; 9 bases map to TRBD1. The V gene's germline CDR1 is MGHRA and CDR2 YSYEKL. V lost 4 bases and J lost 2; bases outside the gene matches: 6. The CDR3 totals 15 residues. CDR3 residues: CASSLQTGGPYEQYF. CDR3 sequence (DNA): TGCGCCAGCAGCCTCCAGACAGGGGGGCCCTACGAGCAGTACTTC.

J is TRBJ1-2 and V is TRBV7-9; the D is unclear. V was clipped by 2 bases and J by 0 bases, with 16 bases between them. The germline CDR1 and CDR2 sequences are SEHNR and FQNEAQ (reference sequence). The CDR3 runs 17 residues. The CDR3 coding sequence is TGTGCCAGCAGCTTATCGCTCCGGGAACCTACTAACTATGGCTACACCTTC. Amino acids: CASSLSLREPTNYGYTF.

V and J are TRBV9 and TRBJ2-1; D possibly corresponds to TRBD1 (5 bases). The CDR3 length is 14 residues. The germline gives CDR1 SGDLS, CDR2 YYNGEE. V was trimmed by 0 bases and J by 2 bases, leaving 6 bases between them. CDR3 coding DNA: TGTGCCAGCAGCGTAGCAGGGACCTACAATGAGCAGTTCTTC. It codes for CASSVAGTYNEQFF.

The gene calls are TRBV7-8 and TRBJ2-5; TRBD2 aligns across 7 bases. Germline loops: CDR1 SGHVS, CDR2 FQNEAQ. The CDR3 is 16 residues long. Losses at the gene ends were 1 base for V and 0 bases for J; bases not matched to a gene: 5. CDR3 DNA: TGTGCCAGCAGCTTAGGCTCTAGCGGCAACCAAGAGACCCAGTACTTC. Translation gives CASSLGSSGNQETQYF.

This chain connects TRBV9 to TRBJ1-3; 9 positions agree with TRBD1. Trimming removed 4 bases from V and 0 bases from J; junction bases left unmatched: 8. The CDR3 contains 17 residues. Germline CDR1 is SGDLS and CDR2 is YYNGEE. CDR3 residues: CASSTQTGGVSGNTIYF. CDR3 DNA: TGTGCCAGCAGCACCCAGACAGGGGGAGTCTCTGGAAACACCATATATTTT.

V is TRBV5-1 and J is TRBJ2-7; TRBD2 matches 10 bases. The CDR3 runs 15 residues. Germline-derived CDR1 and CDR2 are SGHRS and YFSETQ. Trimming took 5 bases from V and 1 from J; bases not matched to a gene: 6. The chain's CDR3 is CASSSGTSVSYEQYF. CDR3 DNA: TGCGCCAGCAGTTCCGGGACTAGCGTTTCCTACGAGCAGTACTTC. The full variable domain, rest sourced from reference TRBV5-1 and TRBJ2-7, is KAGVTQTPRYLIKTRGQQVTLSCSPISGHRSVSWYQQTPGQGLQFLFEYFSETQRNKGNFPGRFSGRQFSNSRSEMNVSTLELGDSALYLCASSSGTSVSYEQYFGPGTRLTVT.

The DNA for the CDR3 is TGTGCCAGCAGCCAACCGACAGAATCCTACGAGCAGTACTTC. Translation gives CASSQPTESYEQYF. V and J are TRBV7-9 and TRBJ2-7; a weak D match, TRBD1 (5 bases). Germline CDR1 reads SEHNR; CDR2 reads FQNEAQ (reference sequence). CDR3 length equals 14 residues. Trimming removed 5 bases at V and 1 base at J, with 12 bases between.

The chain is built from TRBV7-9 and TRBJ2-3; D gene uncertain. The CDR3 spans 12 residues. Per germline, CDR1 SEHNR and CDR2 FQNEAQ (reference sequence). The V gene lost 4 bases and the J gene lost 7 bases, with 9 bases spanning the gap. The CDR3 DNA sequence: TGTGCCAGCAGCTCCTATCTACATACGCAGTATTTT. Translating gives CASSSYLHTQYF.

CDR3 nucleotides: TGTGCCAGCAAAGGACAGTGGGAGACCCAGTACTTC. The encoded protein is CASKGQWETQYF. J is TRBJ2-5 and V is TRBV6-1; a weak D match, TRBD1 (6 bases). The CDR3 is made up of 12 amino acids. The V gene's germline CDR1 is MNHNS and CDR2 SASEGT. V shed 7 bases and J shed 5 bases, with 11 bases lying between them.

The chain uses TRBV7-9 and TRBJ2-5, with D perhaps matching TRBD1 (6 bases). In germline, CDR1 is SEHNR, CDR2 FQNEAQ (reference sequence). The CDR3 spans 17 residues. Trimming left V 0 bases short and J 2 bases short, with 16 bases between. The CDR3 loop is CASSLAQHTGRQETQYF. The CDR3 DNA reads as TGTGCCAGCAGCTTAGCACAACATACAGGGCGACAAGAGACCCAGTACTTC.

Turning to this clone: A read error may account for a junction end that differs from germline. This rearrangement joins TRBV7-9 to TRBJ2-3; TRBD1 agrees at 7 bases. CDR1 is SEHNR, CDR2 FQNEAQ, per germline (reference sequence). The CDR3 covers 15 residues. The CDR3 DNA sequence: TGTTCCAGCAGCTTAGCGACAGGGAGCACAGATACGCAGTATTTT. This codes for CSSSLATGSTDTQYF.

This clone was seen a few times. V and J are TRBV14 and TRBJ2-1; TRBD1 matches at 11 bases. This CDR3 comprises 14 residues. Looked up from germline, CDR1 is SGHDN and CDR2 is FVKESK. Losses at the gene ends were 5 bases for V and 7 bases for J; bases not matched to a gene: 4. The chain's CDR3 is CASSVDRGLNEQFF. CDR3 DNA sequence: TGTGCCAGCAGCGTGGACAGGGGGCTAAATGAGCAGTTCTTC.

This sequence joins TRBV11-3 and TRBJ2-1; TRBD2 aligns across 9 bases. With 5 bases clipped from V and 9 bases from J, the junction kept 8 bases outside the gene matches. The CDR3 has 14 residues. Germline CDR1 SGHNT, CDR2 YENEEA. CDR3 protein: CASSLIAGDSEQFF. DNA of the CDR3: TGTGCCAGCAGCCTCATAGCGGGAGACAGTGAGCAGTTCTTC.

CDR3 DNA: TGCGCCAGCAGCTTGGGGCAGGCCAGCTATGGCTACACCTTC. The encoded protein is CASSLGQASYGYTF. The chain recombines TRBV5-1 with TRBJ1-2; D not certain. V dropped 0 bases and J dropped 4 bases, with 10 bases sitting between them. The CDR3 covers 14 residues. CDR1 is SGHRS, CDR2 YFSETQ, per germline.

V and J are TRBV4-3 and TRBJ1-4, with D unresolved. Trimming took off 1 base at V and 3 bases at J, with 6 bases between the two ends. The CDR3 contains 14 residues. CDR1 and CDR2 from the germline V gene are LGHNA and YSLEER. This chain's CDR3 is CASSQGRANEKLFF. CDR3 nucleotides: TGCGCCAGCAGCCAAGGCCGGGCTAATGAAAAACTGTTTTTT.